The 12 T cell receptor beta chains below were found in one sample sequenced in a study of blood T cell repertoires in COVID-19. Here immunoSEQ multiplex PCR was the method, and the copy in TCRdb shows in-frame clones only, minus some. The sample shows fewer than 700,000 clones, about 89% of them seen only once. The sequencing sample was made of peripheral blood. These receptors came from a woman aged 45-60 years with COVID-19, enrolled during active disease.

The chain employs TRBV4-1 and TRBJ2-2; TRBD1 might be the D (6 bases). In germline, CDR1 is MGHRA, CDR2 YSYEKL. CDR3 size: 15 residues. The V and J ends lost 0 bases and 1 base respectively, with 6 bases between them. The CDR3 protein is CASSQEGQNTGELFF. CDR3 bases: TGCGCCAGCAGCCAAGAGGGACAGAACACCGGGGAGCTGTTTTTT.

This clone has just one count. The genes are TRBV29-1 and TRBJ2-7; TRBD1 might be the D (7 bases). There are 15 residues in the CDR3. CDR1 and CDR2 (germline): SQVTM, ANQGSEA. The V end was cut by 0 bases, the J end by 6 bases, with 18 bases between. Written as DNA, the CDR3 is TGCAGCGTTGAAGATTGGTCAGGGGGGCCGATCGAGCAGTACTTC. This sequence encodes CSVEDWSGGPIEQYF.

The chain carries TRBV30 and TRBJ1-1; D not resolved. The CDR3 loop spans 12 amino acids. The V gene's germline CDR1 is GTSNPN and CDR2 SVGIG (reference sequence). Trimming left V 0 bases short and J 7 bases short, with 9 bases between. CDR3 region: CAWSVSRDEAFF. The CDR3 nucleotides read TGTGCCTGGAGTGTGTCCCGCGATGAAGCTTTCTTT.

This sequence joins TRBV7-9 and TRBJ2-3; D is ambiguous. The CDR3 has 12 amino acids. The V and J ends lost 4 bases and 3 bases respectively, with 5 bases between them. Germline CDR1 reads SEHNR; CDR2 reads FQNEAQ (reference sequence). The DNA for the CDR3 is TGTGCCAGCAGCTCACTAACAGATACGCAGTATTTT. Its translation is CASSSLTDTQYF.

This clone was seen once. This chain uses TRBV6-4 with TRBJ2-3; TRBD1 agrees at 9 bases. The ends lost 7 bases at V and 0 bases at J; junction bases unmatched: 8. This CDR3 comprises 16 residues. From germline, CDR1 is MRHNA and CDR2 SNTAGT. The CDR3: CASTGTGLPSTDTQYF. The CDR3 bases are TGTGCCAGCACCGGGACAGGGCTACCTAGCACAGATACGCAGTATTTT.

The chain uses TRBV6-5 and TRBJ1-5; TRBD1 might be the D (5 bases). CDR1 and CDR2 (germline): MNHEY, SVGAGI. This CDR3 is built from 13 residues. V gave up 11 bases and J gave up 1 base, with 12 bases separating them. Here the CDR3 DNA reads TGTGCCGGGGGGGAACGCAGCAATCAGCCCCAGCATTTT. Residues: CAGGERSNQPQHF.

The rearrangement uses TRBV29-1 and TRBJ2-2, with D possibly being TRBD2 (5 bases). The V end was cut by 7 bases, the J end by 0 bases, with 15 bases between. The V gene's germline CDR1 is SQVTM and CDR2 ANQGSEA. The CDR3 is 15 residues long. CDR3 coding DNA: TGCAGCGCTTCTCAGTCCGGGACGAACACCGGGGAGCTGTTTTTT. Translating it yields CSASQSGTNTGELFF.

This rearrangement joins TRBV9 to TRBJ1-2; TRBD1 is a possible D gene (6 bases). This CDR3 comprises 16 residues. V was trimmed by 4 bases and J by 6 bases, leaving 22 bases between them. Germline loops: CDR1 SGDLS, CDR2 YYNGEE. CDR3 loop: CASSPTLLTGSDGYTF. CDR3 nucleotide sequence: TGTGCCAGCAGCCCAACCCTGCTTACAGGGTCCGATGGCTACACCTTC.

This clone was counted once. The CDR3 coding sequence is TGCGCCAGCAGCTTGACGGACAGGGGAACAGATACGCAGTATTTT. Translated: CASSLTDRGTDTQYF. This rearrangement joins TRBV5-1 to TRBJ2-3; TRBD1 aligns across 9 bases. V shed 1 base, J shed 3 bases, and the junction held 3 bases outside the gene matches. Per germline, CDR1 SGHRS and CDR2 YFSETQ. The length of the CDR3 is 15 residues. The complete variable domain, with remaining parts taken from reference TRBV5-1 and TRBJ2-3, reads KAGVTQTPRYLIKTRGQQVTLSCSPISGHRSVSWYQQTPGQGLQFLFEYFSETQRNKGNFPGRFSGRQFSNSRSEMNVSTLELGDSALYLCASSLTDRGTDTQYFGPGTRLTVL.

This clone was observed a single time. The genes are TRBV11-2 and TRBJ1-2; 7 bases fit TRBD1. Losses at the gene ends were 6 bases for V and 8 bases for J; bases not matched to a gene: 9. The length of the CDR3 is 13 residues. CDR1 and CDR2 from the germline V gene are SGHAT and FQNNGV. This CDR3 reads CASSFRQGGGYTF. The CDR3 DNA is TGTGCCAGCAGTTTTAGACAGGGAGGCGGCTACACCTTC.

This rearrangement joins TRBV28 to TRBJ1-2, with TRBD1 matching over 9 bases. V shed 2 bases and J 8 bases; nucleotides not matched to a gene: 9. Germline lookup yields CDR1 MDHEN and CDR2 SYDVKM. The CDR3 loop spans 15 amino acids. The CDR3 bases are TGTGCCAGCAGTTTACTAGACAGGGGGTCGAGAGGCTACACCTTC. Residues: CASSLLDRGSRGYTF.

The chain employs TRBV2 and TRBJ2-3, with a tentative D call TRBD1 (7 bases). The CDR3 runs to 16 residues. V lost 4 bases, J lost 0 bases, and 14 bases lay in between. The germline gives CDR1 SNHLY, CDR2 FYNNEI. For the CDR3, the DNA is TGTGCCAGCAGTGGCGGGACAGCTCCTAGCACAGATACGCAGTATTTT. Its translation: CASSGGTAPSTDTQYF.